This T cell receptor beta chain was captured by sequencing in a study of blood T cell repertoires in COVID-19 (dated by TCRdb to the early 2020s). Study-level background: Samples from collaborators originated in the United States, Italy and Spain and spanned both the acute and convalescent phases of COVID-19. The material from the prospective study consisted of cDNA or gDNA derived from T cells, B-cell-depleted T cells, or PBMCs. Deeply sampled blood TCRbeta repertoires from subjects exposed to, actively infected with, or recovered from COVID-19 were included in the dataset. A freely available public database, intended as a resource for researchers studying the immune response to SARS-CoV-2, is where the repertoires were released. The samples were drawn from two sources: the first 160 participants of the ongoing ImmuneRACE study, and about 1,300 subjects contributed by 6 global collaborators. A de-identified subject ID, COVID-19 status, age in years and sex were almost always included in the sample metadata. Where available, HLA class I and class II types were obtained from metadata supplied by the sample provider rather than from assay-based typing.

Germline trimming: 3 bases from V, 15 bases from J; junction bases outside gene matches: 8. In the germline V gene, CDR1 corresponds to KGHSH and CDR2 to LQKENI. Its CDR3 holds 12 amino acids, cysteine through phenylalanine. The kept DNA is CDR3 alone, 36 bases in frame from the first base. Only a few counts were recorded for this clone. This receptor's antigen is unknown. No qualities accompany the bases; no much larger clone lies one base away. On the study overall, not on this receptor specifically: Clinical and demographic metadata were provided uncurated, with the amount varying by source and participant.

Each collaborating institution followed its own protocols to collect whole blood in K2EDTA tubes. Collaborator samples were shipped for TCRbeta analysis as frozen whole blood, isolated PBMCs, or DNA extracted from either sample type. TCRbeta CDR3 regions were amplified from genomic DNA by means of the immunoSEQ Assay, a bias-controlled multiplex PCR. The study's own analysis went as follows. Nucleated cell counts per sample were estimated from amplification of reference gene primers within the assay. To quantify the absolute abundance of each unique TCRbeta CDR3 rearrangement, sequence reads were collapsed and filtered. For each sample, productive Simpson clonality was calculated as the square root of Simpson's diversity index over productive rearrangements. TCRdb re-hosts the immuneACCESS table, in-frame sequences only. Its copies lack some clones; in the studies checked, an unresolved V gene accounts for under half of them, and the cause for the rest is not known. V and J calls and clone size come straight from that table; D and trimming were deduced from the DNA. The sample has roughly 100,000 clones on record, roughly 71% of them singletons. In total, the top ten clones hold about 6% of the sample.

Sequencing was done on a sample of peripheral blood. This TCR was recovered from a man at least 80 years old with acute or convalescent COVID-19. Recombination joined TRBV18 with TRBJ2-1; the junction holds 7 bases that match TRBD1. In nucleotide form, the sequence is TGTGCCAGCTCACCTGCCGACAGGGTGCCGTTCTTC. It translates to CASSPADRVPFF.